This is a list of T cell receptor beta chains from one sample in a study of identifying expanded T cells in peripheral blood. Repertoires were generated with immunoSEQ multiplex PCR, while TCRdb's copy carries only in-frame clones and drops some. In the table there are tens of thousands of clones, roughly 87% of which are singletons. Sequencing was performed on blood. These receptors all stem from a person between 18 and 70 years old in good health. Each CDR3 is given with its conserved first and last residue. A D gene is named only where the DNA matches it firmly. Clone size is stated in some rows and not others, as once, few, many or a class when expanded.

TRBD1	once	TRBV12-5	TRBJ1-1	TGTGCTAGTGGTTTGGCCTTGGGGGGACAGCGTTTCACTGAAGCTTTCTTT	CASGLALGGQRFTEAFF
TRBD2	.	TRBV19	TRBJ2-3	TGTGCCAGTAGTAAAGTAGCGGGGGGACTCAGCACAGATACGCAGTATTTT	CASSKVAGGLSTDTQYF
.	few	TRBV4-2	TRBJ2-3	TGTGCCAGCAGCCAAGAGATGGGGGGCGCAGATACGCAGTATTTT	CASSQEMGGADTQYF
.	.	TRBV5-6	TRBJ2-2	TGTGCCAGCAGCTTGGCCTTTCCTACCGGGGAGCTGTTTTTT	CASSLAFPTGELFF
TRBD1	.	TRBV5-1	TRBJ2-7	TGCGCCAGCAGCGTGACCCCGGGACAGGGTTCCTACGAGCAGTACTTC	CASSVTPGQGSYEQYF
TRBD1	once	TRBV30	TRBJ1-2	TGTGCCTGTGTGGACAGGGAAGACTCCTATGGCTACACCTTC	CACVDREDSYGYTF
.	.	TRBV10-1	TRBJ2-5	TGCGCCAGCAGTGGAGGGACCCAAGAGACCCAGTACTTC	CASSGGTQETQYF
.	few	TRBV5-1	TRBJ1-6	TGCGCCAGCAGCTTGGATCAGGCGGGGGGTTCACCCCTCCACTTT	CASSLDQAGGSPLHF
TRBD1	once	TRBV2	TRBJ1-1	TGTGCCAGCAGGGACAGGGGGCTTGACACTGAAGCTTTCTTT	CASRDRGLDTEAFF
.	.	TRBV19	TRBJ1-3	TGTGCCAGTATCCGGACATTAGGATACTCTGGAAACACCATATATTTT	CASIRTLGYSGNTIYF